The rows below give T cell receptor beta chains drawn from one sample of a study of T cells after yellow fever vaccination. TCRdb reprocessed the 5' RACE reads via MiXCR and lists one record per CDR3 protein. The table includes about 350,000 distinct CDR3 sequences, about 12% detected once. Sequenced here: CD4+ T cells sorted from PBMCs, sampled 15 days after the yellow fever booster vaccination. These receptor sequences come from a man aged 18 to 30 who received the YFV17D yellow fever vaccine. CDR3s leave out the opening cysteine and the closing phenylalanine or tryptophan. D genes are given only for firm matches.

v_gene: TRBV7-2
d_gene: .
j_gene: TRBJ2-7
CDR3aa: ASSPHPRETYEQY

v_gene: TRBV6-5
d_gene: TRBD1
j_gene: TRBJ1-3
CDR3aa: ASSYSARGGNTIY

v_gene: TRBV12-3/TRBV12-4
d_gene: TRBD2
j_gene: TRBJ2-5
CDR3aa: ASREGLPQETQY

v_gene: TRBV20-1
d_gene: TRBD1
j_gene: TRBJ2-4
CDR3aa: SARDGRQGDIQY

v_gene: TRBV7-9
d_gene: .
j_gene: TRBJ1-1
CDR3aa: ASSALGGATEAF

v_gene: TRBV3-1
d_gene: TRBD1
j_gene: TRBJ1-1
CDR3aa: ASSTSGQGSVNTEAF

v_gene: TRBV6-5
d_gene: .
j_gene: TRBJ2-5
CDR3aa: ASSYSRFELQETQY

v_gene: TRBV6-6
d_gene: TRBD1
j_gene: TRBJ1-2
CDR3aa: ASHPGNRGNGYT

v_gene: TRBV3-1
d_gene: TRBD2
j_gene: TRBJ2-4
CDR3aa: ASSAGDSGAAKNIQY

v_gene: TRBV5-1
d_gene: .
j_gene: TRBJ2-3
CDR3aa: ASSLGLTTADTQY

v_gene: TRBV5-6
d_gene: .
j_gene: TRBJ1-5
CDR3aa: ASSLKSQPQH

v_gene: TRBV4-1
d_gene: .
j_gene: TRBJ2-5
CDR3aa: ASSQDQGGTQY

v_gene: TRBV20-1
d_gene: TRBD2
j_gene: TRBJ2-3
CDR3aa: SARDRGSGGGDTQY

v_gene: TRBV24-1
d_gene: .
j_gene: TRBJ1-5
CDR3aa: ATSDSVGRYNQPQH

v_gene: TRBV2
d_gene: .
j_gene: TRBJ1-6
CDR3aa: ASSASGPKDSPLH

v_gene: TRBV6-2/TRBV6-3
d_gene: .
j_gene: TRBJ1-2
CDR3aa: ASSYSVRYT

v_gene: TRBV3-1
d_gene: TRBD1
j_gene: TRBJ2-5
CDR3aa: ASSDRQGVQETQY

v_gene: TRBV7-2
d_gene: TRBD2
j_gene: TRBJ2-1
CDR3aa: ASSFPGGPNNEQF

v_gene: TRBV6-6
d_gene: .
j_gene: TRBJ1-6
CDR3aa: ASTRGSPLH

v_gene: TRBV4-3
d_gene: .
j_gene: TRBJ2-5
CDR3aa: ASSQGSRGETQY

v_gene: TRBV14
d_gene: .
j_gene: TRBJ2-5
CDR3aa: ASSQGSESTQY

v_gene: TRBV28
d_gene: TRBD2
j_gene: TRBJ2-3
CDR3aa: ASSYHGGALDTQY

v_gene: TRBV5-1
d_gene: .
j_gene: TRBJ2-5
CDR3aa: ASTLRGGLGQETQY

v_gene: TRBV4-3
d_gene: .
j_gene: TRBJ2-2
CDR3aa: ASSQQVNTGELF

v_gene: TRBV20-1
d_gene: .
j_gene: TRBJ2-7
CDR3aa: SANNGYEQY

v_gene: TRBV12-3/TRBV12-4
d_gene: .
j_gene: TRBJ1-4
CDR3aa: ASKKRAGPTNEKLF

v_gene: TRBV4-2
d_gene: TRBD2
j_gene: TRBJ2-1
CDR3aa: ASSQGVGLAGGNEQF

v_gene: TRBV4-3
d_gene: .
j_gene: TRBJ2-5
CDR3aa: ASSQEAGEETQY

v_gene: TRBV20-1
d_gene: TRBD2
j_gene: TRBJ2-3
CDR3aa: SARDPSGGVTDTQY

v_gene: TRBV7-2
d_gene: .
j_gene: TRBJ1-1
CDR3aa: ASSGRDTPEAF

v_gene: TRBV12-5
d_gene: .
j_gene: TRBJ1-4
CDR3aa: ASGSIGTYNEKLF

v_gene: TRBV18
d_gene: TRBD2
j_gene: TRBJ2-5
CDR3aa: ASSPGGAIQETQY

v_gene: TRBV6-2/TRBV6-3
d_gene: .
j_gene: TRBJ2-1
CDR3aa: ASNRDPSYNEQF

v_gene: TRBV5-1
d_gene: .
j_gene: TRBJ2-7
CDR3aa: ASSLMGRGLYEQY

v_gene: TRBV5-1
d_gene: .
j_gene: TRBJ2-3
CDR3aa: ASSPGPGTDTQY

v_gene: TRBV28
d_gene: .
j_gene: TRBJ2-5
CDR3aa: ASSLAGRGMIQY

v_gene: TRBV6-1
d_gene: .
j_gene: TRBJ2-2
CDR3aa: ASREQQGWSDPGELF

v_gene: TRBV12-3/TRBV12-4
d_gene: .
j_gene: TRBJ2-3
CDR3aa: ASTLGAGSTDTQY

v_gene: TRBV20-1
d_gene: TRBD1
j_gene: TRBJ2-2
CDR3aa: SARDRRQGDTGELF

v_gene: TRBV7-9
d_gene: .
j_gene: TRBJ2-7
CDR3aa: ASSFVPTTSYEQY

v_gene: TRBV7-6
d_gene: TRBD1
j_gene: TRBJ1-4
CDR3aa: ASSSKTGRDEKLF

v_gene: TRBV9
d_gene: .
j_gene: TRBJ1-5
CDR3aa: ASSVKGGVNQPQH

v_gene: TRBV25-1
d_gene: .
j_gene: TRBJ1-5
CDR3aa: ASSQGGQPQH

v_gene: TRBV5-4
d_gene: .
j_gene: TRBJ2-2
CDR3aa: ASSPRDTGELF

v_gene: TRBV7-2
d_gene: .
j_gene: TRBJ2-2
CDR3aa: ASSSQGLSGELF